The 13 T cell receptor beta chains below come from one sample, sequenced in a study of cytotoxic CD8 clonotypes in ibrutinib-treated CLL. TCRdb's table, derived via immunoSEQ multiplex PCR, lists solely in-frame clones and lacks some. The sample yields 130,000 or so clones, about 80% seen once. The source was PBMCs, collected after 12 months of ibrutinib treatment. The receptors were gathered from a human donor with chronic lymphocytic leukemia.

The V and J genes are TRBV6-5 and TRBJ2-7; the D gene is possibly TRBD1 (5 bases). CDR3 length equals 12 residues. CDR1 MNHEY and CDR2 SVGAGI come from the germline V gene. V lost 11 bases and J lost 5, with 16 bases in between. CDR3: CASSYRSDEQYF. CDR3 DNA: TGTGCCTCCAGTTACAGGTCGGACGAGCAGTACTTC.

The chain couples TRBV6-1 to TRBJ1-5; D is unclear. Germline loops: CDR1 MNHNS, CDR2 SASEGT. The CDR3 length is 13 residues. V lost 0 bases, J lost 4 bases, and 4 bases lay in between. CDR3 sequence reads: CASSEAINQPQHF. In DNA form, the CDR3 reads TGTGCCAGCAGTGAAGCGATTAATCAGCCCCAGCATTTT.

J is TRBJ1-5 and V is TRBV6-6; TRBD1 is a possible D gene (6 bases). Trimming took off 2 bases at V and 6 bases at J, with 11 bases between the two ends. CDR1 is MNHNY, CDR2 SVGAGI, per germline (reference sequence). The CDR3 consists of 14 residues. CDR3 sequence (DNA): TGTGCCAGCAGTTACGGAAGGGGGGGTCAGCCCCAGCATTTT. Its protein product is CASSYGRGGQPQHF.

This chain joins TRBV2 and TRBJ2-3; maybe TRBD2 (6 bases). Germline-derived CDR1 and CDR2 are SNHLY and FYNNEI. CDR3 size: 15 residues. The V gene lost 8 bases and the J gene lost 5 bases, with 20 bases spanning the gap. As DNA, the CDR3 is TGTGCCAGCGGGGACTTTAGGGGAGGTGGAGATACGCAGTATTTT. Translated: CASGDFRGGGDTQYF.

The chain is built from TRBV28 and TRBJ1-4, with D possibly being TRBD1 (5 bases). The CDR3 totals 14 residues. Trimming shortened V by 7 bases and J by 5 bases, and 14 bases separated the two germline ends. Germline-derived CDR1 and CDR2 are MDHEN and SYDVKM. CDR3 DNA: TGTGCCAGCAACTCGCGGGGCGGGAATGAAAAACTGTTTTTT. Translated, it gives CASNSRGGNEKLFF.

The chain couples TRBV5-1 to TRBJ1-2, with D unresolved. The V gene lost 0 bases and the J gene lost 4 bases, with 10 bases spanning the gap. Germline V gene sequence: CDR1 SGHRS, CDR2 YFSETQ. This CDR3 is 14 amino acids long. The CDR3 loop reads CASSLVGVGYGYTF. The CDR3 nucleotides read TGCGCCAGCAGCTTGGTTGGGGTTGGCTATGGCTACACCTTC.

By share of the sample, this clone is medium-sized (0.01 to 0.1%). CDR3 DNA: TGCGCCAGCAGCTACGAAGGGGGTAGCAATCAGCCCCAGCATTTT. Translating it yields CASSYEGGSNQPQHF. The chain recombines TRBV5-1 with TRBJ1-5; tentatively, D is TRBD1 (6 bases). There are 15 residues in the CDR3. Trimming took 3 bases from V and 0 from J, leaving 10 bases between them. Germline V lookup: CDR1 SGHRS, CDR2 YFSETQ. Full variable domain (remainder filled in from reference TRBV5-1 and TRBJ1-5): KAGVTQTPRYLIKTRGQQVTLSCSPISGHRSVSWYQQTPGQGLQFLFEYFSETQRNKGNFPGRFSGRQFSNSRSEMNVSTLELGDSALYLCASSYEGGSNQPQHFGDGTRLSIL.

This clone was picked up one time. The gene calls are TRBV6-5 and TRBJ1-1; tentative D call: TRBD1 (5 bases). Germline V lookup: CDR1 MNHEY, CDR2 SVGAGI. The V end lost 5 bases, the J end lost 4 bases, and 14 bases lay between the germline ends. The CDR3 extends over 14 amino acids. CDR3 sequence: CASSGWDRGTEAFF. Written as DNA, the CDR3 is TGTGCCAGCAGTGGGTGGGACCGAGGCACTGAAGCTTTCTTT.

This clone was counted a single time. This chain connects TRBV6-5 to TRBJ1-3; tentative D call: TRBD1 (6 bases). CDR1 is MNHEY and CDR2 is SVGAGI in the germline V gene. Trimming stripped 4 bases from V and 4 bases from J, with 11 bases between. The CDR3 covers 14 residues. Written as DNA, the CDR3 is TGTGCCAGCAGTTCCACAGGGTCCGGAAACACCATATATTTT. It specifies CASSSTGSGNTIYF.

V usage is TRBV7-9 and J usage is TRBJ2-1, with unresolved D. V was pared by 1 base and J by 0 bases, with 10 bases between. From germline, CDR1 is SEHNR and CDR2 FQNEAQ (reference sequence). This CDR3 is 16 amino acids long. Here the CDR3 reads CASSLVAGASYNEQFF. The CDR3 DNA sequence: TGTGCCAGCAGCTTAGTGGCTGGAGCCTCCTACAATGAGCAGTTCTTC. Full variable domain (outside the CDR3, taken from reference TRBV7-9 and TRBJ2-1): DTGVSQNPRHKITKRGQNVTFRCDPISEHNRLYWYRQTLGQGPEFLTYFQNEAQLEKSRLLSDRFSAERPKGSFSTLEIQRTEQGDSAMYLCASSLVAGASYNEQFFGPGTRLTVL.

The V call is TRBV2, the J call TRBJ1-3; possibly TRBD1 for D (5 bases). V was cut by 5 bases and J by 0 bases, with 14 bases left in between. CDR1 and CDR2 from the germline V gene are SNHLY and FYNNEI. The CDR3 has 16 amino acids. CDR3 sequence (DNA): TGTGCCAGCAGTTTTTCCTCGGACAACTCTGGAAACACCATATATTTT. Its translation: CASSFSSDNSGNTIYF.

The genes are TRBV30 and TRBJ1-5; maybe TRBD1 (6 bases). CDR1 GTSNPN and CDR2 SVGIG come from the germline V gene (reference sequence). V lost 0 bases, J lost 4 bases, and 16 bases lay in between. CDR3 length: 16 residues. CDR3: CAWSVLGTNLNQPQHF. In DNA, the CDR3 is TGTGCCTGGAGTGTACTGGGGACAAATTTAAATCAGCCCCAGCATTTT.

The gene calls are TRBV7-6 and TRBJ2-7; 10 bases agree with TRBD1. Germline V lookup: CDR1 SGHVS, CDR2 FNYEAQ. The CDR3 sequence is 15 residues long. Germline trimming cut 5 bases from V and 4 bases from J; bases unmatched to any gene: 8. The CDR3, as DNA: TGTGCCAGCAGCCCGGCCCGGGACAGGGGTTACGAGCAGTACTTC. Its translation is CASSPARDRGYEQYF.